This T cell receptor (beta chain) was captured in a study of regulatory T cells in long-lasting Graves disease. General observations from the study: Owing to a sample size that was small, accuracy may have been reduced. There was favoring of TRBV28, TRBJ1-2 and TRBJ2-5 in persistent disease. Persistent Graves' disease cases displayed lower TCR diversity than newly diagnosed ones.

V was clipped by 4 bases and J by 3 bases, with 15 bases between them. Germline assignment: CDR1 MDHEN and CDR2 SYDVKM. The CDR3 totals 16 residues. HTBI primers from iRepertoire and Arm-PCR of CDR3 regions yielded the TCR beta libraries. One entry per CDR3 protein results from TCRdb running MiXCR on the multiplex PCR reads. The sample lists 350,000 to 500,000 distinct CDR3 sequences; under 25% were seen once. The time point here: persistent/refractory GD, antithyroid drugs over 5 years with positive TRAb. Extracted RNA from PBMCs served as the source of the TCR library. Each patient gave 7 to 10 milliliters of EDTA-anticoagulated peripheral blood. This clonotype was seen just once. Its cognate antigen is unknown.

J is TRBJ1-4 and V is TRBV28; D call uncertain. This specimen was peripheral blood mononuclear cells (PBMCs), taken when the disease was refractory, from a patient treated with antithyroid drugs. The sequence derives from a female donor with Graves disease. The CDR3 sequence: CASSSPRGHANEKLFF. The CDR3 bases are TGTGCCAGCAGTTCCCCCCGAGGGCATGCTAATGAAAAACTGTTTTTT.